Listed here are 10 T cell receptor beta chains from one sample, sequenced in a study of shared clonotypes between healthy human individuals. Here immunoSEQ multiplex PCR was the method, and the copy in TCRdb shows in-frame clones only, minus some. This sample has 550,000 to 650,000 clones; about 96% occur once, and the top ten carry less than 0.13%. Positively selected for CCR7, the CD45RO-negative cells used as naive CD8 cells excluded terminally differentiated effector memory CD45RA+ cells. Sequencing used naive CD8+ T cells sorted from blood. The receptors shown here come from a woman between 25 and 40 years old in good health.

V is TRBV28 and J is TRBJ2-3; D might be TRBD1 (6 bases). Trimming cost V 5 bases and J 10 bases, with 10 bases left between them. Germline V lookup: CDR1 MDHEN, CDR2 SYDVKM. This CDR3 contains 11 residues. The CDR3 sequence: CASSTGFAQYF. Here the CDR3 DNA reads TGTGCCAGCAGTACAGGGTTTGCGCAGTATTTT.

Of note for this clone: Other nucleotide sequences in the sample specify the same CDR3. V usage is TRBV9 and J usage is TRBJ1-1, with D unclear. The V gene's germline CDR1 is SGDLS and CDR2 YYNGEE. V was clipped by 0 bases and J by 3 bases, with 9 bases between them. This CDR3 comprises 14 residues. CDR3: CASSVAGGHTEAFF. In DNA, the CDR3 is TGTGCCAGCAGCGTAGCTGGAGGGCACACTGAAGCTTTCTTT.

The J gene is TRBJ2-4, the V gene TRBV4-1, with D tentatively TRBD2 (5 bases). Germline V CDR1 and CDR2: MGHRA, YSYEKL. CDR3 length: 16 amino acids. V lost 2 bases, J lost 2 bases, and 13 bases lay in between. The CDR3 region has the DNA TGCGCCAGCAGCCAAAGACTTGGAGGTTCCAAAAACATTCAGTACTTC. The encoded protein is CASSQRLGGSKNIQYF.

The rearrangement joins TRBV2 to TRBJ2-1; 7 positions agree with TRBD2. The V gene end was trimmed by 7 bases and the J gene end by 4 bases; junction bases not matched to a gene: 10. The CDR3 covers 15 residues. Germline-derived CDR1 and CDR2 are SNHLY and FYNNEI. The CDR3 bases are TGTGCCAGCACCTTGGGGCTAGCGGCTTACAATGAGCAGTTCTTC. Its protein is CASTLGLAAYNEQFF.

As to this clone: Distinct nucleotide sequences in the sample also encode this CDR3. The rearrangement links TRBV27 to TRBJ2-7, with a possible D match to TRBD1 (6 bases). Germline V lookup: CDR1 MNHEY, CDR2 SMNVEV (reference sequence). V was clipped by 5 bases and J by 5 bases, with 10 bases between them. The CDR3 length is 12 residues. CDR3 bases: TGTGCCAGCAGTCCCACAGGGAACGAGCAGTACTTC. It translates to CASSPTGNEQYF.

The chain combines TRBV6-5 with TRBJ2-7; D perhaps matches TRBD1 (6 bases). V lost 5 bases and J lost 2, with 10 bases in between. Germline values: CDR1 MNHEY, CDR2 SVGAGI. This CDR3 contains 13 residues. The CDR3 coding sequence is TGTGCCAGCAGTCAGGGGACAACCTACGAGCAGTACTTC. This encodes CASSQGTTYEQYF.

The chain employs TRBV7-9 and TRBJ2-3; no definite D call. The CDR3 consists of 15 residues. Trimming cost V 6 bases and J 1 base, with 14 bases left between them. Looked up from germline, CDR1 is SEHNR and CDR2 is FQNEAQ (reference sequence). This chain's CDR3 is CASSLPPDGTDTQYF. In nucleotides, the CDR3 is TGTGCCAGCAGTCTACCCCCGGATGGCACAGATACGCAGTATTTT.

The rearrangement uses TRBV7-9 and TRBJ2-7, with 10 bases lining up with TRBD1. CDR1 and CDR2 (germline): SEHNR, FQNEAQ (reference sequence). Trimming cost V 4 bases and J 5 bases; bases outside gene matches: 8. The CDR3 length is 15 residues. The CDR3 here is CASSSTGTGDHEQYF. In DNA, the CDR3 is TGTGCCAGCAGCTCGACCGGGACAGGGGACCACGAGCAGTACTTC.

The rearrangement links TRBV4-1 to TRBJ2-7; D not certain. V lost 1 base and J 0 bases, leaving 10 bases between the germline ends. The CDR3 has 15 residues. Germline CDR1 reads MGHRA; CDR2 reads YSYEKL. The CDR3 nucleotides are TGCGCCAGCAGCCAAGTCTCGACCGCCTCCTACGAGCAGTACTTC. This sequence encodes CASSQVSTASYEQYF.

V gene TRBV27 combines with J gene TRBJ2-7, with 7 bases lining up with TRBD1. Germline CDR1 and CDR2: MNHEY and SMNVEV (reference sequence). CDR3 size: 13 residues. V was clipped by 5 bases and J by 3 bases; unmatched bases: 4. CDR3 coding DNA: TGTGCCAGCAGTACGGACAGGCTCTACGAGCAGTACTTC. Its translation is CASSTDRLYEQYF.